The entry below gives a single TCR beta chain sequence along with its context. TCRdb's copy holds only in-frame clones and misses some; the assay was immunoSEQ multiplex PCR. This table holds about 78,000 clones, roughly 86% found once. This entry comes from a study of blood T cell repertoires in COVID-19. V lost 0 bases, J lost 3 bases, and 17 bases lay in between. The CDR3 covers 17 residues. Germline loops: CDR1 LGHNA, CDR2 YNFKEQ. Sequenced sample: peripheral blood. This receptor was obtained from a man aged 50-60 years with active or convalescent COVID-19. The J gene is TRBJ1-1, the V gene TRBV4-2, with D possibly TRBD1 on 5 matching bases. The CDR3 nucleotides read TGTGCCAGCAGCCAAGAAGGAGGGACGTCCTGGGACACTGAAGCTTTCTTT. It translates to CASSQEGGTSWDTEAFF.